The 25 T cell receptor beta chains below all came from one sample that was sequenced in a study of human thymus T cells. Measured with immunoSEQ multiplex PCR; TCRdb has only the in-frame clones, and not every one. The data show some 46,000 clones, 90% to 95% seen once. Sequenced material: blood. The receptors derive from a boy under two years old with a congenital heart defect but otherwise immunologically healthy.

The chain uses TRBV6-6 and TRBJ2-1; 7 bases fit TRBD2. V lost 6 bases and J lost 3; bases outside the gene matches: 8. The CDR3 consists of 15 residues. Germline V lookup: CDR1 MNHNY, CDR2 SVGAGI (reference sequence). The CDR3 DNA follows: TGTGCCAGCAGAAACCTAGCGGATATCTACAATGAGCAGTTCTTC. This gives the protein CASRNLADIYNEQFF.

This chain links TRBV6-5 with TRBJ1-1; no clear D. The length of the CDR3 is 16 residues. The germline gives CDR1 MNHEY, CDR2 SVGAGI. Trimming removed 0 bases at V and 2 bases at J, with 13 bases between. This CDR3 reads CASSYSSGLGNTEAFF. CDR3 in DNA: TGTGCCAGCAGTTACTCGTCGGGGTTGGGCAACACTGAAGCTTTCTTT.

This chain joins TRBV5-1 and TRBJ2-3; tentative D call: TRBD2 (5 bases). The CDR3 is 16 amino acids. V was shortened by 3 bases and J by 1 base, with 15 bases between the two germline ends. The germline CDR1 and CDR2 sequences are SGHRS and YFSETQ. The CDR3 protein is CASSWYSRGGTDTQYF. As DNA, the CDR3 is TGCGCCAGCAGCTGGTACAGTCGGGGAGGCACAGATACGCAGTATTTT.

CDR3 coding DNA: TGCAGTGCTAGAGTGTTAAACATTCAGTACTTC. Translated: CSARVLNIQYF. The chain is built from TRBV20-1 and TRBJ2-4; unclear D gene. Trimming left V 1 base short and J 6 bases short, with 4 bases between. This CDR3 region has 11 residues. Germline lookup yields CDR1 DFQATT and CDR2 SNEGSKA (reference sequence).

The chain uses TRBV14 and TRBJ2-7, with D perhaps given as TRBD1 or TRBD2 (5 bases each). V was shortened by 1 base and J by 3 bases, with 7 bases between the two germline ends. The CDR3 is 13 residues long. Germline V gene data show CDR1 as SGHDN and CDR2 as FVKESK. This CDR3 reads CASSQAGRYEQYF. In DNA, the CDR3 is TGTGCCAGCAGCCAAGCGGGGCGCTACGAGCAGTACTTC.

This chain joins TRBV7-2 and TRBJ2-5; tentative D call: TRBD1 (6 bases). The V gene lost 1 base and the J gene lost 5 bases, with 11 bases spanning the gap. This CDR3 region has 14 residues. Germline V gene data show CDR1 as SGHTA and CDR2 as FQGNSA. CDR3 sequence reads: CASSLGGGRETQYF. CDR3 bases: TGTGCCAGCAGCTTAGGAGGGGGAAGGGAGACCCAGTACTTC.

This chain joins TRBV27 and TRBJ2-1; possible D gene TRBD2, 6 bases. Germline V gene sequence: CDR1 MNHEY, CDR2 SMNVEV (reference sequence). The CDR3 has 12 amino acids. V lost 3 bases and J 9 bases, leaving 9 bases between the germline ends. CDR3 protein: CASSFPGSEQFF. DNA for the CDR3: TGTGCCAGCAGTTTCCCCGGGAGTGAGCAGTTCTTC.

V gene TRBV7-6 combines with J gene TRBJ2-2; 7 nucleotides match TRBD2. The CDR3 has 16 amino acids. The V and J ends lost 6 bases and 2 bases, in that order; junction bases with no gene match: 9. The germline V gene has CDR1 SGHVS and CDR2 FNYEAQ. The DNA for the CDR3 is TGTGCCAGCAGTTTCGGACTAGTAATAAACACCGGGGAGCTGTTTTTT. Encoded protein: CASSFGLVINTGELFF.

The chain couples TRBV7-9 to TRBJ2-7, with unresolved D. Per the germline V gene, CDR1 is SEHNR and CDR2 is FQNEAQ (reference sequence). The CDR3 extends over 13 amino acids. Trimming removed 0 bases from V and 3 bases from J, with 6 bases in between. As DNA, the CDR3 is TGTGCCAGCAGCTTAGCGATGGGCTACGAGCAGTACTTC. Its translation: CASSLAMGYEQYF.

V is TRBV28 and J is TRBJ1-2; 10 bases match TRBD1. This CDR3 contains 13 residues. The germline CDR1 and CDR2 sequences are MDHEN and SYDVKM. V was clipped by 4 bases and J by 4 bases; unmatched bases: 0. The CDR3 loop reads CASSWTGGYGYTF. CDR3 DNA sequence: TGTGCCAGCAGTTGGACAGGGGGCTATGGCTACACCTTC.

The CDR3 is CASSQLLAGHTDTQYF. The CDR3 DNA reads as TGCGCCAGCAGCCAGCTACTAGCGGGACACACAGATACGCAGTATTTT. This chain uses TRBV4-3 with TRBJ2-3; TRBD2 aligns across 10 bases. V trimming: 3 bases; J trimming: 2 bases; junction bases outside the gene matches: 5. The length of the CDR3 is 16 residues. Germline values: CDR1 LGHNA, CDR2 YSLEER.

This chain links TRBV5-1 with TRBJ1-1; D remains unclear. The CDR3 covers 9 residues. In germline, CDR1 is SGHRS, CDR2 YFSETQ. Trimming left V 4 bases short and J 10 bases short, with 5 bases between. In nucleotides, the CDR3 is TGCGCCAGCAGCCCCCGAGCTTTCTTT. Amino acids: CASSPRAFF.

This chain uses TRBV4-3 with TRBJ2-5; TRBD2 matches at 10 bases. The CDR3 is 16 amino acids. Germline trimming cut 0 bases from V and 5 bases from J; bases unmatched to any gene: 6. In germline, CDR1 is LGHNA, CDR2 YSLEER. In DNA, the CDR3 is TGCGCCAGCAGCCAAGAGGCAGCGGGGGGGCTGGAGACCCAGTACTTC. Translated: CASSQEAAGGLETQYF.

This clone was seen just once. CDR3 coding DNA: TGCGCCAGCAGCTTGGTACAGGGGGAGACCTATGGCTACACCTTC. It translates to CASSLVQGETYGYTF. This chain connects TRBV5-1 to TRBJ1-2; 8 bases are shared with TRBD1. The CDR3 consists of 15 residues. V gave up 0 bases and J gave up 4 bases; unmatched junction bases: 5. Germline lookup yields CDR1 SGHRS and CDR2 YFSETQ.

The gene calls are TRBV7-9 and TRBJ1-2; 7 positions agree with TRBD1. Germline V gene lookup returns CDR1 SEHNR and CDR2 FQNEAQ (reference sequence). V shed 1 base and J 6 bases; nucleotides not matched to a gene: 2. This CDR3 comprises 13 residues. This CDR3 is CASSLEGAHGYTF. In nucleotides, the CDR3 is TGTGCCAGCAGCTTAGAGGGGGCGCATGGCTACACCTTC.

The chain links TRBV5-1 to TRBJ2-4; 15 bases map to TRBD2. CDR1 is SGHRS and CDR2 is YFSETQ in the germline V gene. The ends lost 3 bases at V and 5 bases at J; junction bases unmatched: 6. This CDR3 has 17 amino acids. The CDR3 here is CASSWTSGGAGENIQYF. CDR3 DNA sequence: TGCGCCAGCAGCTGGACTAGCGGGGGGGCCGGGGAAAACATTCAGTACTTC.

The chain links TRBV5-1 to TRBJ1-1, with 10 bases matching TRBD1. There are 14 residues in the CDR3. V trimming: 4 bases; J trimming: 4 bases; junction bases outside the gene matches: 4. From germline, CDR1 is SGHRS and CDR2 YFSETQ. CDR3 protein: CASSRRTGGTEAFF. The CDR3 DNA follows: TGCGCCAGCAGCCGTAGGACAGGGGGCACTGAAGCTTTCTTT.

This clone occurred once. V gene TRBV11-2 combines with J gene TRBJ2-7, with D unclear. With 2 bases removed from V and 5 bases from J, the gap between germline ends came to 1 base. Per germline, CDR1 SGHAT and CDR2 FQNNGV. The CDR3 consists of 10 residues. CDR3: CASSLNEQYF. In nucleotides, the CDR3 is TGTGCCAGCAGCTTAAACGAGCAGTACTTC.

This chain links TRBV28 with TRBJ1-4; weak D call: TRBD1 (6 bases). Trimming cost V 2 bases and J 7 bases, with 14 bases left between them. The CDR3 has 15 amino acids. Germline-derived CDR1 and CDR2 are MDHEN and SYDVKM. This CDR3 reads CASSLAGRGREKLFF. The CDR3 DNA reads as TGTGCCAGCAGTTTAGCAGGCAGGGGTCGTGAAAAACTGTTTTTT.

CDR3 protein: CASSEFRGAYGYTF. CDR3 in DNA: TGTGCCAGCAGTGAATTCAGGGGCGCATATGGCTACACCTTC. This chain uses TRBV2 with TRBJ1-2; maybe TRBD1 (6 bases). The V gene lost 2 bases and the J gene lost 5 bases, with 12 bases spanning the gap. Germline CDR1 is SNHLY and CDR2 is FYNNEI. This CDR3 region has 14 residues. The whole variable domain, remainder taken from reference TRBV2 and TRBJ1-2, is EPEVTQTPSHQVTQMGQEVILRCVPISNHLYFYWYRQILGQKVEFLVSFYNNEISEKSEIFDDQFSVERPDGSNFTLKIRSTKLEDSAMYFCASSEFRGAYGYTFGSGTRLTVV.

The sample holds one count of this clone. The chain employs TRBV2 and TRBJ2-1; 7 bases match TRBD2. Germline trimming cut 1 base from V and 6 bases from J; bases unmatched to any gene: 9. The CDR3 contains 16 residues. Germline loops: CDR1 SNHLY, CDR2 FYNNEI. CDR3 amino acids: CASSEGGWDYRNEQFF. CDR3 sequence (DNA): TGTGCCAGCAGTGAAGGGGGGTGGGACTATCGCAATGAGCAGTTCTTC. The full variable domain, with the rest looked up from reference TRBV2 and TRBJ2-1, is EPEVTQTPSHQVTQMGQEVILRCVPISNHLYFYWYRQILGQKVEFLVSFYNNEISEKSEIFDDQFSVERPDGSNFTLKIRSTKLEDSAMYFCASSEGGWDYRNEQFFGPGTRLTVL.

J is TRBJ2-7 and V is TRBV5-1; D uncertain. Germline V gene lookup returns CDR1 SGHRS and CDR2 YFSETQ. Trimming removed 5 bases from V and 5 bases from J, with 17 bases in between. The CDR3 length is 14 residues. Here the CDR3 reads CASSLGDPLDEQYF. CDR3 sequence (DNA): TGCGCCAGCAGTCTAGGAGACCCCTTGGACGAGCAGTACTTC.

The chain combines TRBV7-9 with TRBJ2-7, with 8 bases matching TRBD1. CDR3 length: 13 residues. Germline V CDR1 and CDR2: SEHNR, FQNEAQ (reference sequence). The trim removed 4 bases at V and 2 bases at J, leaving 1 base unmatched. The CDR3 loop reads CASSWTGTYEQYF. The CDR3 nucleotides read TGTGCCAGCAGCTGGACAGGGACCTACGAGCAGTACTTC.

CDR3 sequence: CASSDQGKRKGNQPQHF. The CDR3 coding sequence is TGTGCCAGTAGTGACCAGGGGAAGAGGAAAGGAAATCAGCCCCAGCATTTT. The V call is TRBV19, the J call TRBJ1-5; possibly TRBD1 for D (6 bases). V lost 5 bases and J lost 4, with 21 bases in between. The germline gives CDR1 LNHDA, CDR2 SQIVND (reference sequence). The CDR3 has 17 residues.

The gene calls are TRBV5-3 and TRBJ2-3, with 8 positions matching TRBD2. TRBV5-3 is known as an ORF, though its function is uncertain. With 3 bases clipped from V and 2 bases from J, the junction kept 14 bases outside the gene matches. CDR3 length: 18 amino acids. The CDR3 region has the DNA TGTGCCAGAAGCTCAGCTAAGAGAGCGGGGGCTAACACAGATACGCAGTATTTT. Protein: CARSSAKRAGANTDTQYF.